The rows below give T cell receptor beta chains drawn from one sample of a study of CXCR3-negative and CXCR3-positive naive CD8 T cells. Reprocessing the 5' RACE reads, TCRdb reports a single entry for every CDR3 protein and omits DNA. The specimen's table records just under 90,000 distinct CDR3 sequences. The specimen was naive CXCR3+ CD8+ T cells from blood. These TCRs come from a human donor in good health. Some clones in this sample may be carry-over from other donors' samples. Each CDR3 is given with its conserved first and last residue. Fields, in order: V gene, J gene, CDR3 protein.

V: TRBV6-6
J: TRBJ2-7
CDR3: CASSYDYEQYF

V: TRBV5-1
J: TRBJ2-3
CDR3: CASSFGTTSADTQYF

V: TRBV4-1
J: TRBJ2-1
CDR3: CASSYAPPADEQFF

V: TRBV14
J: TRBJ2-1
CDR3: CASSKGGDRGNNEQFF

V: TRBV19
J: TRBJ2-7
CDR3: CASNIQGYEQYF

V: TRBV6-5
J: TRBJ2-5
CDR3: CATWTLTGVRRETQYF

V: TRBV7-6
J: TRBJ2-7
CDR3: CASSYLGEVDEQYF

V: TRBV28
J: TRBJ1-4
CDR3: CASRENEKLFF

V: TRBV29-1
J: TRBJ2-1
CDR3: CSVFSGRSYNEQFF

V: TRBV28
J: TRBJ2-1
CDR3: CASSSRGGLVNEQFF

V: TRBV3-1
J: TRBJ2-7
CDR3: CASSQDLLSYEQYF

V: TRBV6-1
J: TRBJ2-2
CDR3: CASSPGGGTGELFF

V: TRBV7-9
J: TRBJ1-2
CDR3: CASSSDFSPSNYGYTF

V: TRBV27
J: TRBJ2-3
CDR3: CASSLLQGTGPPDTQYF

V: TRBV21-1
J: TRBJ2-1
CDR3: CASSKPGVGGEQFF

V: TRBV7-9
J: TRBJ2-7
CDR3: CASSLELVPHEQYF

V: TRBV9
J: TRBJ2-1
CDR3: CASSRSGLRDNEQFF

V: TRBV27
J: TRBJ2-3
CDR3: CASRRIGTDTQYF

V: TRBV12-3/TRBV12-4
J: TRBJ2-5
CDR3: CASSSEGRGETQYF

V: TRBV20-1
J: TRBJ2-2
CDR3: CSAIHGFTGELFF

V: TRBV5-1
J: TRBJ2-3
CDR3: CASSLQGRAQYF

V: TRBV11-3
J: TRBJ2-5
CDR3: CASSLGQGQETQYF

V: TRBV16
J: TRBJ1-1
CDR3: CASSQGQGGVTEAFF

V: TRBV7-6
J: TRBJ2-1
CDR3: CASSLASGEQFF

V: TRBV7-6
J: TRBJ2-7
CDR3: CASSPAVGYEQYF

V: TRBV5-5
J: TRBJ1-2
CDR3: CASTPDVGGYTF

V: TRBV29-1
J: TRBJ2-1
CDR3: CSVEEPGGGPTYNEQFF

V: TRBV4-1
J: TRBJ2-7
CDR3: CASSPRDGLTYEQYF

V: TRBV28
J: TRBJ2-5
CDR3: CASSTLVGQGLETQYF